A selection of T cell receptor beta chains follows, all from one sample in a study of regulatory T cells in long-lasting Graves disease. TCRdb called the multiplex PCR reads again in MiXCR, with one record for every CDR3 protein. The sample has 400,000 to 500,000 distinct CDR3 sequences, about 15% seen once. These data also featured in a second study, about T cells in Graves' hyperthyroidism and ophthalmopathy.

This specimen was peripheral blood mononuclear cells (PBMCs), taken at new diagnosis, from a patient treated with antithyroid drugs. These receptors all come from a woman in her thirties with Graves disease. CDR3s include the opening cysteine and the closing phenylalanine or tryptophan. The D gene is left open where the match is weak. Clone size is stated in some rows and not others, as once, few, many or a class when expanded.

TRBV30	TRBJ2-7	many	.	CAWSGAYEQYF	TGTGCCTGGAGTGGCGCCTACGAGCAGTACTTC
TRBV6-1	TRBJ2-7	many	.	CASMWGRREQYF	TGTGCCAGCATGTGGGGACGCCGTGAGCAGTACTTC
TRBV20-1	TRBJ2-1	many	.	CSGKVGVSADNEQFF	TGCAGTGGGAAGGTGGGAGTATCGGCTGACAATGAGCAGTTCTTC
TRBV7-8	TRBJ2-1	many	.	CASSFRISEGSYNEQFF	TGTGCCAGCAGCTTTCGTATAAGCGAAGGCTCCTACAATGAGCAGTTCTTC
TRBV19	TRBJ2-7	few	TRBD1	CASSIAPGQLYEQYF	TGTGCCAGTAGTATAGCACCGGGACAGCTCTACGAGCAGTACTTC
TRBV25-1	TRBJ2-1	.	TRBD2	CASSGRGGTYNEQFF	TGTGCCAGCAGTGGTCGGGGGGGGACCTACAATGAGCAGTTCTTC
TRBV12-5	TRBJ1-1	many	.	CASGRGVEAFF	TGTGCTAGTGGCCGTGGGGTTGAAGCTTTCTTT
TRBV18	TRBJ2-3	many	.	CASSTGPGDTQYF	TGTGCCAGCTCGACCGGGCCAGGGGATACGCAGTATTTT
TRBV6-1	TRBJ2-3	.	.	CASRGVGQGLSQGTQYF	TGTGCCAGCAGGGGGGTCGGGCAGGGATTGTCACAGGGTACGCAGTATTTT
TRBV18	TRBJ2-2	many	.	CASSPPTNTGELFF	TGTGCCAGCTCACCACCGACGAACACCGGGGAGCTGTTTTTT
TRBV20-1	TRBJ1-2	many	.	CSARGGPGYGYTF	TGCAGTGCTAGAGGGGGGCCTGGCTATGGCTACACCTTC
TRBV27	TRBJ1-2	.	.	CASRVQGREWNYGYTF	TGTGCCAGCAGGGTGCAGGGTCGAGAATGGAACTATGGCTACACCTTC
TRBV6-5	TRBJ2-5	many	TRBD2	CASSFSGGSGSETQYF	TGTGCCAGCAGTTTTTCCGGTGGTAGCGGGAGTGAGACCCAGTACTTC
TRBV11-2	TRBJ2-7	many	TRBD2	CASSLRTSGWTYEQYF	TGTGCCAGCAGCCTCCGGACTAGCGGGTGGACCTACGAGCAGTACTTC
TRBV7-9	TRBJ2-5	.	TRBD2	CASSLQGLMTGETQYF	TGTGCCAGCAGCTTACAGGGACTAATGACCGGGGAGACCCAGTACTTC
TRBV9	TRBJ2-3	many	.	CASSVGGEDTQYF	TGTGCCAGCAGCGTAGGGGGTGAAGATACGCAGTATTTT
TRBV27	TRBJ2-3	many	.	CASSPTQGWGTDTQYF	TGTGCCAGCAGCCCCACGCAAGGGTGGGGCACAGATACGCAGTATTTT
TRBV24-1	TRBJ1-2	.	.	CATSDHVDDGYTF	TGTGCCACCAGTGATCATGTTGATGATGGCTACACCTTC
TRBV20-1	TRBJ2-3	.	TRBD2	CSASLRLADTDTQYF	TGCAGTGCTAGTTTAAGACTAGCGGACACAGATACGCAGTATTTT
TRBV2	TRBJ2-7	many	TRBD2	CASSDEGGLAGSEQYF	TGTGCCAGCAGTGACGAGGGGGGACTAGCGGGAAGCGAGCAGTACTTC